This T cell receptor (beta chain) was recorded in a study of T-cell memory formation after mild COVID-19. Study at large: Clustering of TCRs was largely donor specific.

Worth noting for this clonotype: What it recognizes is unknown.

Each CDR3 protein is one row after TCRdb ran MiXCR on the 5' RACE reads. The sample carries some 440,000 distinct CDR3 sequences, approximately 23% recorded once. Study-wide results and limits: The pre-infection memory compartment contained some responding clones, suggesting cross-reactive memory joined.

The ends were cut back, 2 bases at V and 9 bases at J, with 15 bases in the middle. This CDR3 has 14 amino acids. The germline gives CDR1 SGHKS, CDR2 YYEKEE (reference sequence). The sequenced sample consisted of PBMCs or a T cell subset sorted from them (not recorded which). The clonotype originates from an adult woman who had mild COVID-19 (a few samples of this study predate the infection). Cell type and time point are not known. The chain links TRBV5-5 to TRBJ2-1, with D tentatively TRBD2 (6 bases). DNA for the CDR3: TGTGCCAGCAGCTTCCTGGGGGGATTGGTTGAGCAGTTCTTC. It encodes CASSFLGGLVEQFF.